The source of this TCR beta chain is a study of T-cell reconstitution after alpha-beta-depleted transplantation in children. Unique molecular identifiers were used in preparing the TCRbeta library. TCRdb itself ran the PCR reads through MiXCR, one entry per CDR3 protein. There are a few hundred thousand distinct CDR3 sequences in the sample; 23% occur only once, and approximately 11% lies in the top ten. Trimming cost V 4 bases and J 2 bases; bases outside gene matches: 8. The CDR3 contains 15 residues. CDR1 and CDR2 from the germline V gene are MNHEY and SMNVEV (reference sequence). The sample holds a few counts of this clonotype.

The chain carries TRBV27 and TRBJ2-7; 7 positions agree with TRBD2. Sample: PBMCs, mostly from graft donor cells, taken 180 days after TCRalphabeta/CD19-depleted stem cell transplant. The receptor was isolated from a male patient between 5 and 17 years old who had a stem cell transplant for acute lymphoblastic leukemia, so the T cells may come from the graft donor. The CDR3 DNA follows: TGTGCCAGCAGTTGGGTAGGGGAGGGGACCTACGAGCAGTACTTC. It encodes CASSWVGEGTYEQYF.